This T cell receptor (beta chain) comes out of a study of blood T cell repertoires in COVID-19. Study summary: The samples span acute and convalescent COVID-19 from the United States, Italy and Spain.

This clone has only one observation. Germline-derived CDR1 and CDR2 are SGHVS and FNYEAQ. The CDR3 runs to 16 residues. Trimming removed 1 base from V and 0 bases from J, with 10 bases in between. Seattle's cohort entered during active infection and was followed longitudinally. Original methodology: Reference gene primer amplification in the assay estimated nucleated cell counts. Profiling relied on immunoSEQ multiplex PCR, and the TCRdb table lists in-frame clones only, not all of them. Clone size and the V and J calls come from that table; the DNA yielded D and trimming. The sample carries 200,000 to 250,000 clones, around 83% recorded once.

Source material: peripheral blood. The clonotype was recovered from a woman in her 70s with COVID-19, enrolled during active disease. The V call is TRBV7-6, the J call TRBJ1-3; D not certain. The CDR3 spells CASSLGTGSSGNTIYF. The CDR3 region has the DNA TGTGCCAGCAGCTTAGGGACGGGGAGCTCTGGAAACACCATATATTTT.